This T cell receptor beta chain was obtained from a study of breast tumors, draining lymph nodes, adjacent tissues. Turning to this clonotype: An end of the junction does not agree with germline; a read error may underlie this.

Per germline, CDR1 SGHNT and CDR2 YENEEA. CDR3 size: 16 residues. The lymph nodes were axillary draining lymph nodes from breast cancer patients. TCRdb used MiXCR to reprocess the multiplex PCR reads, holding one entry per CDR3 protein. The sample consists of about 180,000 distinct CDR3 sequences, about 33% of them appearing once. The chain uses TRBV11-3 and TRBJ2-1; 7 bases match TRBD2. This TCR derives from a female donor with breast cancer. Some clones in this sample may be carry-over from other donors' samples. The sequencing sample was made of axillary lymph node tissue. This CDR3 reads CASSLGLVASYNEQLF. The DNA of the CDR3 is TGTGCCAGCAGCCTAGGACTAGTTGCCTCCTACAATGAGCAGTTATTC.